This TCR beta chain comes out of a study of blood T cell repertoires in COVID-19. The data were produced by immunoSEQ multiplex PCR, yet TCRdb's version contains in-frame clones alone and is incomplete. Among approximately 280,000 clones listed, 65% to 90% were seen once. The CDR3 extends over 17 amino acids. Germline CDR1 MGHDK, CDR2 SYGVNS. V lost 6 bases to trimming and J lost 3 bases; unmatched junction nucleotides: 11. This clone was found once. What was sequenced was peripheral blood. The rearrangement joins TRBV25-1 to TRBJ2-3, with 11 bases matching TRBD1. The sequence was obtained from a man aged 50 or older with active or convalescent COVID-19. CDR3 region: CASSPLQDRGRTDTQYF. The CDR3 DNA reads TGTGCCAGCAGCCCCCTCCAGGACAGGGGGCGGACAGATACGCAGTATTTT.